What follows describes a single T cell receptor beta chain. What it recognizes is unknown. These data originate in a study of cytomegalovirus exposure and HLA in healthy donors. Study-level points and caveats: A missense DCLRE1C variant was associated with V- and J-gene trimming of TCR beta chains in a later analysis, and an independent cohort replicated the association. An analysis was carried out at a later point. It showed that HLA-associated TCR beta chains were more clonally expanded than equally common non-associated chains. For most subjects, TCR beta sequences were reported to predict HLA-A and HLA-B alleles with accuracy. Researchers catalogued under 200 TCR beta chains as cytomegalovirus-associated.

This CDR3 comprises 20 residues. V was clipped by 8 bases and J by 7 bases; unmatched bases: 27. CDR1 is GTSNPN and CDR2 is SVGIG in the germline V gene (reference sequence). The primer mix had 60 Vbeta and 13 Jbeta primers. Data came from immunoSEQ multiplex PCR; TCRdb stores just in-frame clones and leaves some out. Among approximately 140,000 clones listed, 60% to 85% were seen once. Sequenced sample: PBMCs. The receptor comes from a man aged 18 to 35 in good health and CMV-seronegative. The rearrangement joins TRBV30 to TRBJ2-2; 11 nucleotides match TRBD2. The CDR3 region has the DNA TGTGCCCTACTTAAACCGAGACTAGCGGGGACGGCTGAGGTAGTCGGGGAGCTGTTTTTT. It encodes CALLKPRLAGTAEVVGELFF.